The 2 T cell receptor beta chains in this list originate from one sample, sequenced in a study of T cell changes during pregnancy in multiple sclerosis. Method: immunoSEQ multiplex PCR; TCRdb's copy keeps in-frame clones and lacks some. The profile shows some 70,000 clones, 80% to 95% of them singletons. The sample was peripheral blood, taken in the first trimester of pregnancy. These receptor sequences come from a female donor with multiple sclerosis, enrolled in a pregnancy study.

The rearrangement links TRBV4-1 to TRBJ1-2, with 9 bases lining up with TRBD1. The CDR3 runs 14 residues. V trimming: 3 bases; J trimming: 7 bases; junction bases outside the gene matches: 6. The germline V gene encodes CDR1 MGHRA and CDR2 YSYEKL. The CDR3 reads CASSQGQGGGGYTF. CDR3 DNA: TGCGCCAGCAGCCAGGGACAGGGAGGAGGTGGCTACACCTTC.

The chain employs TRBV9 and TRBJ2-5; D is perhaps TRBD2 (5 bases). V shed 0 bases and J shed 1 base, with 19 bases lying between them. Per the germline V gene, CDR1 is SGDLS and CDR2 is YYNGEE. The CDR3 contains 18 residues. The chain's CDR3 is CASSVESPQASSQETQYF. CDR3 nucleotides: TGTGCCAGCAGCGTAGAATCCCCCCAGGCTAGCAGCCAAGAGACCCAGTACTTC.